The 16 T cell receptor beta chains in this list originate from one sample, sequenced in a study of T cells in tumors after PD-1 blockade. Profiling relied on immunoSEQ multiplex PCR, and the TCRdb table lists in-frame clones only, not all of them. The sample holds approximately 20,000 clones, about 84% seen once. The sample was PBMCs, taken after anti-PD-1 therapy. The source is a human donor with advanced basal cell or squamous cell carcinoma (not recorded which).

This chain links TRBV5-5 with TRBJ2-3, with D maybe TRBD2 (5 bases). Trimming took 1 base from V and 2 from J, leaving 14 bases between them. The CDR3 consists of 16 residues. Germline CDR1 reads SGHKS; CDR2 reads YYEKEE (reference sequence). The CDR3 here is CASSLSAGTNTDTQYF. For the CDR3, the DNA is TGTGCCAGCAGCTTGTCTGCGGGTACCAACACAGATACGCAGTATTTT.

By its share, this clone is large. The V gene is TRBV6-5, the J gene TRBJ2-5, with D possibly matching TRBD2 (7 bases). Trimming pared 2 bases from V and 2 bases from J, leaving 15 bases between. CDR1 is MNHEY and CDR2 is SVGAGI in the germline V gene. The CDR3 has 16 amino acids. CDR3 region: CASSYAEGEGQETQYF. CDR3 nucleotides: TGTGCCAGCAGTTACGCAGAGGGGGAGGGTCAAGAGACCCAGTACTTC.

Regarding this clone: Other DNA variants within this sample encode the same CDR3. The rearrangement uses TRBV28 and TRBJ1-2; D call uncertain. V was shortened by 2 bases and J by 5 bases, with 9 bases between the two germline ends. CDR1 and CDR2 (germline): MDHEN, SYDVKM. The CDR3 runs to 13 residues. The DNA for the CDR3 is TGTGCCAGCAGTTTAGGAGACGGGTATGGCTACACCTTC. It specifies CASSLGDGYGYTF.

This sequence joins TRBV19 and TRBJ1-4, with D unresolved. Germline CDR1 is LNHDA and CDR2 is SQIVND (reference sequence). Trimming pared 4 bases from V and 3 bases from J, leaving 9 bases between. This CDR3 has 14 residues. The chain's CDR3 is CASSNLGPNEKLFF. The CDR3 DNA reads TGTGCCAGTAGTAATCTGGGCCCTAATGAAAAACTGTTTTTT.

The chain is built from TRBV18 and TRBJ2-1; 9 positions match TRBD1. The CDR3 has 15 amino acids. Germline loops: CDR1 KGHSH, CDR2 LQKENI. V shed 0 bases, J shed 4 bases, and the junction held 1 base outside the gene matches. This CDR3 is CASSPPGTGYNEQFF. The DNA for the CDR3 is TGTGCCAGCTCACCACCGGGGACAGGGTACAATGAGCAGTTCTTC.

This chain links TRBV6-5 with TRBJ2-7, with unresolved D. Germline V gene data show CDR1 as MNHEY and CDR2 as SVGAGI. The V gene lost 4 bases and the J gene lost 0 bases, with 10 bases spanning the gap. There are 14 residues in the CDR3. CDR3 sequence (DNA): TGTGCCAGCAGTTCCCCTAGGACCTCCTACGAGCAGTACTTC. It yields the protein CASSSPRTSYEQYF.

This clone occurred once. The genes are TRBV19 and TRBJ2-3, with TRBD2 matching 7 bases. The V gene's germline CDR1 is LNHDA and CDR2 SQIVND (reference sequence). The CDR3 runs to 13 residues. V shed 7 bases and J 5 bases; nucleotides not matched to a gene: 6. The CDR3 sequence is CASTRVAGDTQYF. CDR3 nucleotides: TGTGCCAGTACCCGCGTAGCGGGAGATACGCAGTATTTT.

V gene TRBV5-5 combines with J gene TRBJ2-7; D is unclear. Trimming took 4 bases from V and 7 from J, leaving 21 bases between them. Germline V gene data show CDR1 as SGHKS and CDR2 as YYEKEE (reference sequence). This CDR3 spans 15 amino acids. This chain's CDR3 is CASSPLGTASSEQYF. The CDR3 nucleotides read TGTGCCAGCAGCCCCCTAGGAACGGCGTCGAGTGAGCAGTACTTC.

In this sample, this clone turned up a few times. V and J are TRBV27 and TRBJ2-7, with D possibly matching TRBD1 (5 bases). This CDR3 contains 14 residues. With 6 bases removed from V and 8 bases from J, the gap between germline ends came to 20 bases. Germline loops: CDR1 MNHEY, CDR2 SMNVEV (reference sequence). CDR3 in amino acids: CASSQTERTSKQYF. The CDR3 bases are TGTGCCAGCAGCCAGACAGAACGTACTTCCAAGCAGTACTTC.

This clone was recorded a few times. CDR3 sequence: CAAGRGGPGDTQYF. The CDR3, as DNA: TGTGCCGCGGGACGGGGGGGGCCGGGTGATACGCAGTATTTT. The chain employs TRBV9 and TRBJ2-3; 8 bases line up with TRBD2. Looked up from germline, CDR1 is SGDLS and CDR2 is YYNGEE. V lost 10 bases to trimming and J lost 6 bases; unmatched junction nucleotides: 13. This CDR3 is 14 amino acids long.

This rearrangement joins TRBV7-2 to TRBJ2-7; weak D call: TRBD1 (5 bases). The CDR3 loop spans 14 amino acids. The V and J ends lost 1 base and 0 bases respectively, with 7 bases between them. Germline V gene data show CDR1 as SGHTA and CDR2 as FQGNSA. The CDR3 sequence: CASSLGGFSYEQYF. In DNA, the CDR3 is TGTGCCAGCAGCTTAGGGGGCTTCTCCTACGAGCAGTACTTC. The variable domain in full, with the rest retrieved from reference TRBV7-2 and TRBJ2-7, is GAGVSQSPSNKVTEKGKDVELRCDPISGHTALYWYRQSLGQGLEFLIYFQGNSAPDKSGLPSDRFSAERTGGSVSTLTIQRTQQEDSAVYLCASSLGGFSYEQYFGPGTRLTVT.

This chain uses TRBV7-6 with TRBJ2-5; 10 bases match TRBD2. V lost 1 base and J lost 6; bases outside the gene matches: 5. Germline V gene data show CDR1 as SGHVS and CDR2 as FNYEAQ. CDR3 length: 15 amino acids. The CDR3 region has the DNA TGTGCCAGCAGCTTAGGGTTAGCGGGAGGCCAGACCCAGTACTTC. Translated: CASSLGLAGGQTQYF.

This chain links TRBV5-4 with TRBJ2-1, with 14 positions matching TRBD2. The V gene end was trimmed by 4 bases and the J gene end by 6 bases; junction bases not matched to a gene: 6. CDR1 and CDR2 from the germline V gene are SGHNT and YYREEE (reference sequence). This CDR3 spans 16 amino acids. Written as DNA, the CDR3 is TGTGCCAGCAGCCCGGGACTAGCGGGAGTGGGCAATGAGCAGTTCTTC. Protein sequence: CASSPGLAGVGNEQFF.

V usage is TRBV6-5 and J usage is TRBJ1-1, with a tentative D call TRBD1 (5 bases). There are 15 residues in the CDR3. Trimming removed 4 bases at V and 4 bases at J, with 16 bases between. Looked up from germline, CDR1 is MNHEY and CDR2 is SVGAGI. The CDR3 bases are TGTGCCAGCAGTTCTTGGGGACTCCGTGGCACTGAAGCTTTCTTT. It specifies CASSSWGLRGTEAFF.

The V gene is TRBV19, the J gene TRBJ2-2; a possible D gene is TRBD2 (5 bases). CDR3 length: 17 amino acids. Deletions cut 5 bases from V and 4 bases from J, with 20 bases between. Germline V CDR1 and CDR2: LNHDA, SQIVND (reference sequence). The CDR3 DNA is TGTGCCAGTAGTCCTTCCGGACTCGGGCGTATCACCGGGGAGCTGTTTTTT. Amino acid sequence: CASSPSGLGRITGELFF.

V gene TRBV6-5 combines with J gene TRBJ2-7; possible D gene TRBD2, 6 bases. This CDR3 is built from 14 residues. The V and J ends lost 6 bases and 2 bases respectively, with 14 bases between them. CDR1 and CDR2 (germline): MNHEY, SVGAGI. CDR3 sequence (DNA): TGTGCCAGCAGACTAGATGGCGGGACCTACGAGCAGTACTTC. As protein: CASRLDGGTYEQYF.